One and the same sample provided the 4 T cell receptor beta chains below, sequenced in a study of blood T cell repertoires in COVID-19. The table came from immunoSEQ multiplex PCR; TCRdb's copy has only in-frame clones and leaves some out. The data contain fewer than 300,000 clones, 80% to 95% of them singletons. The sequenced material came from peripheral blood. The receptors were sampled from a young adult with COVID-19, enrolled during active disease.

The rearrangement uses TRBV28 and TRBJ2-7; tentatively, D is TRBD2 (6 bases). Trimming removed 10 bases from V and 3 bases from J, with 13 bases in between. The CDR3 totals 12 residues. CDR1 and CDR2 (germline): MDHEN, SYDVKM. The CDR3 reads CATLGGNYEQYF. The CDR3 DNA reads as TGTGCCACCCTAGGAGGGAACTACGAGCAGTACTTC.

The rearrangement links TRBV4-3 to TRBJ1-5; 8 nucleotides align to TRBD1. The germline gives CDR1 LGHNA, CDR2 YSLEER. This CDR3 comprises 17 residues. V gave up 0 bases and J gave up 6 bases; unmatched junction bases: 10. CDR3 coding DNA: TGCGCCAGCAGCCAAGACTATTTGGGACAGGTGGGTCAGCCCCAGCATTTT. Protein product: CASSQDYLGQVGQPQHF.

This chain joins TRBV21-1 and TRBJ1-6; the table's D gene call, TRBD1, was not cross checked with the DNA. TRBV21-1 is a pseudogene locus. The CDR3 is 17 residues long. CDR3 DNA sequence: TGTGCCAGCAGCAAAGGGGAGACAGGGGGCTATAATTCACCCCTCCACTTT. As protein: CASSKGETGGYNSPLHF.

This clone turned up a few times. This chain uses TRBV7-9 with TRBJ1-1, with D perhaps matching TRBD1 (5 bases). The CDR3 runs 13 residues. The germline gives CDR1 SEHNR, CDR2 FQNEAQ (reference sequence). V was clipped by 3 bases and J by 5 bases, with 10 bases between them. CDR3 sequence (DNA): TGTGCCAGCAGCTTCCAGGGTGGGACTGAAGCTTTCTTT. Its translation is CASSFQGGTEAFF.